This T cell receptor beta chain was sequenced during a study of early T cells in non-severe SARS-CoV-2 infection. CDR1 LGHNT and CDR2 FRNRAP come from the germline V gene. V lost 5 bases, J lost 2 bases, and 3 bases lay in between. This CDR3 has 12 residues. In TCRdb, the 5' RACE reads were re-called with MiXCR into one record per CDR3 protein. The sample lists roughly 45,000 distinct CDR3 sequences; about 4.2% were seen once. This clonotype was observed at least ten times. What was sequenced was whole blood. The TCR was taken from an adult who was a healthcare worker with PCR-confirmed SARS-CoV-2 infection or an uninfected control (not recorded which). This rearrangement joins TRBV12-5 to TRBJ2-2; D unclear. In DNA form, the CDR3 reads TGTGCTAGTGGTCCTAACACCGGGGAGCTGTTTTTT. The encoded protein is CASGPNTGELFF.